These 8 T cell receptor beta chains were sequenced from one sample in a study of immune evolution from preneoplasia to lung adenocarcinoma. Sequencing was performed with immunoSEQ multiplex PCR; in TCRdb, only in-frame clones are kept and a portion is missing. Of over 14,000 clones listed, roughly 86% were seen once; the top ten hold 3%. Sequencing input: FFPE minimally invasive lung adenocarcinoma tissue. Source of these receptors: a person aged 55-80 years with lung adenocarcinoma.

The chain employs TRBV14 and TRBJ2-7, with a possible D match to TRBD1 (5 bases). Trimming removed 0 bases from V and 6 bases from J, with 15 bases in between. CDR1 and CDR2 (germline): SGHDN, FVKESK. The CDR3 is 15 residues long. This CDR3 is CASSQDWGMETEQYF. In nucleotides, the CDR3 is TGTGCCAGCAGCCAAGACTGGGGCATGGAGACCGAGCAGTACTTC.

This clone appeared once. V usage is TRBV6-6 and J usage is TRBJ2-7; D is unresolved. In germline, CDR1 is MNHNY, CDR2 SVGAGI (reference sequence). Trimming shortened V by 1 base and J by 3 bases, and 4 bases separated the two germline ends. The CDR3 runs 12 residues. CDR3 in DNA: TGTGCCAGCAGTTACTGGGGCTACGAGCAGTACTTC. Its protein product is CASSYWGYEQYF.

The chain uses TRBV5-1 and TRBJ2-5; D not certain. CDR1 and CDR2 (germline): SGHRS, YFSETQ. Trimming removed 4 bases from V and 2 bases from J, with 6 bases in between. CDR3 length: 12 residues. The CDR3 region is CASSQTQETQYF. CDR3 nucleotide sequence: TGCGCCAGCAGCCAGACTCAAGAGACCCAGTACTTC.

The rearrangement links TRBV28 to TRBJ1-1, with 9 bases matching TRBD1. Germline-derived CDR1 and CDR2 are MDHEN and SYDVKM. The CDR3 spans 14 residues. Trimming took 2 bases from V and 5 from J; bases not matched to a gene: 3. Written as DNA, the CDR3 is TGTGCCAGCAGTTTACCACAGGGGGCTACTGAAGCTTTCTTT. As protein: CASSLPQGATEAFF.

This chain connects TRBV10-3 to TRBJ1-5; TRBD1 agrees at 10 bases. The ends lost 3 bases at V and 3 bases at J; junction bases unmatched: 5. The germline CDR1 and CDR2 sequences are ENHRY and SYGVKD. The CDR3 runs 16 residues. The CDR3 loop is CAISDRGTGVNQPQHF. CDR3 DNA sequence: TGTGCCATCAGTGACAGGGGGACAGGGGTCAATCAGCCCCAGCATTTT.

This clone is medium-sized. The chain employs TRBV5-1 and TRBJ2-7; D possibly matches TRBD1 or TRBD2 (5 bases each). The germline V gene encodes CDR1 SGHRS and CDR2 YFSETQ. Trimming left V 3 bases short and J 2 bases short, with 9 bases between. This CDR3 comprises 13 residues. CDR3 amino acids: CASSWDGTYEQYF. The CDR3 bases are TGCGCCAGCAGCTGGGACGGAACCTACGAGCAGTACTTC.

This chain connects TRBV11-3 to TRBJ2-3, with 10 bases fitting TRBD1. The junction had 7 bases not matched to a gene; V was cut back by 5 bases and J by 2 bases. Looked up from germline, CDR1 is SGHNT and CDR2 is YENEEA. The CDR3 runs 16 residues. CDR3 amino acids: CASSTRQGAFTDTQYF. In DNA, the CDR3 is TGTGCCAGCAGCACGCGACAGGGGGCGTTCACAGATACGCAGTATTTT.

The rearrangement joins TRBV11-3 to TRBJ1-1; D gene ambiguous. The length of the CDR3 is 13 residues. V was clipped by 4 bases and J by 1 base, with 7 bases between them. Germline CDR1 SGHNT, CDR2 YENEEA. Here the CDR3 DNA reads TGTGCCAGCAGCTCCACACAGAACACTGAAGCTTTCTTT. Protein sequence: CASSSTQNTEAFF.